This T cell receptor (beta chain) is drawn from a study of T cell responses to AZD1222 COVID-19 vaccine. Whether given at about 4 or about 12 weeks, second doses were pooled. Sequenced by immunoSEQ multiplex PCR; TCRdb stores in-frame clones only, minus some. Here the sample spans about 150,000 clones, 90% to 95% being singletons. The ends were cut back, 1 base at V and 10 bases at J, with 11 bases in the middle. Per the germline V gene, CDR1 is LNHNV and CDR2 is YYDKDF (reference sequence). The CDR3 consists of 13 residues. Source: peripheral blood, taken 28 days after the second AZD1222 dose. This receptor was obtained from an adult who received the AZD1222 COVID-19 vaccine. The chain is built from TRBV15 and TRBJ1-5, with D perhaps matching TRBD1 (6 bases). Here the CDR3 reads CATSRANRDPQHF. CDR3 DNA: TGTGCCACCAGCAGAGCGAACAGGGACCCCCAGCATTTT. The full variable domain, completed using reference TRBV15 and TRBJ1-5, is DAMVIQNPRYQVTQFGKPVTLSCSQTLNHNVMYWYQQKSSQAPKLLFHYYDKDFNNEADTPDNFQSRRPNTSFCFLDIRSPGLGDTAMYLCATSRANRDPQHFGDGTRLSIL.